This T cell receptor beta chain was identified during a study of blood T cell repertoires in COVID-19. The CDR3 sequence is 14 residues long. Germline CDR1 is LGHDT and CDR2 is YNNKEL (reference sequence). The V segment lost 4 bases and the J segment 5 bases; nucleotides outside the gene matches: 7. How the authors handled the data: Scientists estimated how many nucleated cells there were by amplifying reference gene primers. TCRdb keeps only in-frame clones here, not all; method: immunoSEQ multiplex PCR. The V and J calls and clone size come from that table; D and trimming were worked out from the DNA. The repertoire holds approximately 200,000 clones, with approximately 94% as singletons.

V usage is TRBV3-1 (or the pseudogene TRBV3-2) and J usage is TRBJ1-1, with TRBD1 identical over 7 bases. Specimen: peripheral blood. The receptor's source is a man aged 25 to 45 with COVID-19, enrolled during active disease. CDR3 protein: CASSRQGAKTEAFF. CDR3 nucleotides: TGTGCCAGCAGCCGACAGGGTGCGAAGACTGAAGCTTTCTTT.